This TCR beta chain was identified during a study of blood T cell repertoires in COVID-19. The wider study: The origin of the acute and convalescent COVID-19 samples was the United States, Italy and Spain.

Original processing notes: For nucleated cells, counts were estimated from reference gene primer amplification. This table comes from immunoSEQ multiplex PCR, and its TCRdb copy is limited to in-frame clones, with some not included. Clone size and V and J calls were adopted from that table, with D and trimming inferred from the DNA. The sample carries 200,000 to 300,000 clones, 88% recorded once. The V gene's germline CDR1 is LNHDA and CDR2 SQIVND (reference sequence). Trimming removed 6 bases from V and 9 bases from J; junction bases left unmatched: 17. This CDR3 spans 17 amino acids. The TCR originated in a human donor in a cohort sampled during active COVID-19. The specimen sequenced was peripheral blood. The rearrangement uses TRBV19 and TRBJ2-1, with 10 bases matching TRBD2. CDR3 residues: CASRSRFSLAGESEQFF. The CDR3 nucleotides read TGTGCCAGTAGATCCCGGTTCTCTCTAGCGGGAGAGAGTGAGCAGTTCTTC.